The rows below give T cell receptor beta chains drawn from one sample of a study of shared clonotypes between healthy human individuals. The assay was immunoSEQ multiplex PCR, and TCRdb's table has in-frame clones only and misses some. The table records roughly 850,000 clones, 90% to 97% of them present only once. Material: naive CD8+ T cells sorted from blood. These receptors came from a man younger than 40 in good health. The CDR3 runs from the conserved cysteine through the conserved F or W.

V gene: TRBV2
CDR3 protein: CASSEAITNSRTDTQYF

V gene: TRBV4-1
CDR3 protein: CASSQGLGMSDEQYF

V gene: TRBV6-5
CDR3 protein: CASSKMYSNQPQHF

V gene: TRBV12-5
CDR3 protein: CASGSWTSGKTDTQYF

V gene: TRBV7-9
CDR3 protein: CASHRGGLSSYEQYF

V gene: TRBV28
CDR3 protein: CASSHSYNEQFF

V gene: TRBV4-3
CDR3 protein: CASSQSLADTGELFF

V gene: TRBV7-9
CDR3 protein: CASSSSGAIYEQYF

V gene: TRBV19
CDR3 protein: CASSIVPQGYDETQYF

V gene: TRBV9
CDR3 protein: CASSVAAGSYEQYF

V gene: TRBV4-1
CDR3 protein: CASSPLEGTNTEAFF

V gene: TRBV4-3
CDR3 protein: CASSQELGQFNEQFF

V gene: TRBV13
CDR3 protein: CASSASGSASYEQYF

V gene: TRBV18
CDR3 protein: CASSPPFSKGSYEQYF

V gene: TRBV7-6
CDR3 protein: CASSFIRGRQFF

V gene: TRBV7-9
CDR3 protein: CASSSVPSGPQHF

V gene: TRBV29-1
CDR3 protein: CSVYRPGLAGDFTDTQYF

V gene: TRBV5-4
CDR3 protein: CASSSSGSNTGELFF

V gene: TRBV25-1
CDR3 protein: CASKEGNGYTF

V gene: TRBV2
CDR3 protein: CASNTGLRTDTQYF

V gene: TRBV7-9
CDR3 protein: CASSARDREGYGYTF

V gene: TRBV11-2
CDR3 protein: CASSTGQADNQPQHF

V gene: TRBV29-1
CDR3 protein: CSVEDTQVTGELFF

V gene: TRBV30
CDR3 protein: CAWSVLHRGIGQFF

V gene: TRBV5-1
CDR3 protein: CASSRVLDQETQYF

V gene: TRBV28
CDR3 protein: CASRIQGLYEQYF

V gene: TRBV27
CDR3 protein: CASSTYLAGQAYEQYF

V gene: TRBV5-1
CDR3 protein: CASSSSTGTISYEQYF

V gene: TRBV6-1
CDR3 protein: CASSEFGALRETQYF

V gene: TRBV9
CDR3 protein: CASSVAGELFF

V gene: TRBV14
CDR3 protein: CASSPGLAGGEEQYF

V gene: TRBV7-9
CDR3 protein: CASSLSWDRQYF

V gene: TRBV10-3
CDR3 protein: CAISETSDYNEQFF

V gene: TRBV6-5
CDR3 protein: CASSYQTRSQETQYF

V gene: TRBV28
CDR3 protein: CASSSEDHYEQYF

V gene: TRBV4-1
CDR3 protein: CASSQAPYGGPYEQYF

V gene: TRBV11-3
CDR3 protein: CASSLDGHGYTF

V gene: TRBV9
CDR3 protein: CASSGGVAGSSYEQYF

V gene: TRBV6-5
CDR3 protein: CASSSGGNEAFF

V gene: TRBV4-1
CDR3 protein: CASSQDLLGNEQFF

V gene: TRBV30
CDR3 protein: CATGTPSYNEQFF

V gene: TRBV29-1
CDR3 protein: CSVNARREGAVGYTF

V gene: TRBV5-6
CDR3 protein: CASSLGHRNPDTQYF

V gene: TRBV9
CDR3 protein: CASSVAGVGNEQFF

V gene: TRBV28
CDR3 protein: CASSLRGLLGDTQYF

V gene: TRBV18
CDR3 protein: CASSSGLAGEADTQYF

V gene: TRBV7-9
CDR3 protein: CASSLGAVSEQFF

V gene: TRBV7-9
CDR3 protein: CASSPGGDQPQHF

V gene: TRBV4-3
CDR3 protein: CASSQEWRRASNNEQFF

V gene: TRBV7-9
CDR3 protein: CASSFSLGRARDEAFF

V gene: TRBV11-3
CDR3 protein: CASSPPNTDTQYF

V gene: TRBV7-9
CDR3 protein: CASSLDGTSKSYEQYF

V gene: TRBV27
CDR3 protein: CASSLSGTGGGKETQYF